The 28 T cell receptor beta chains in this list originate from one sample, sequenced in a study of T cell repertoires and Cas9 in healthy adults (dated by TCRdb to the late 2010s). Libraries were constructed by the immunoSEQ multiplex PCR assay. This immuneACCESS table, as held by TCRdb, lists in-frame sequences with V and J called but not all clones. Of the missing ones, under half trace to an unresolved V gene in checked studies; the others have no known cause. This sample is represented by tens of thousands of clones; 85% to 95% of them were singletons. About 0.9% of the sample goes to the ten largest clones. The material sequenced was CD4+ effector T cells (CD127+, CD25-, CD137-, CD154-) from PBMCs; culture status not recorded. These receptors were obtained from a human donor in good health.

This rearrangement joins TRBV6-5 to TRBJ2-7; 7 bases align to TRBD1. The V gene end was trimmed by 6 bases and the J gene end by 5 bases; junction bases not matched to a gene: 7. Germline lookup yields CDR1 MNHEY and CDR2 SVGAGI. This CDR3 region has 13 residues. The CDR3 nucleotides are TGTGCCAGCAGACGACAGGGAACGGACGAGCAGTACTTC. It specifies CASRRQGTDEQYF.

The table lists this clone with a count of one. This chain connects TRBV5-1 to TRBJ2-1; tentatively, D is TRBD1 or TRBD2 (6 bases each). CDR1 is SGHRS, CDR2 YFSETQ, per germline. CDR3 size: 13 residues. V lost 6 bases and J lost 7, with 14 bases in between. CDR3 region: CASKGGRSNEQFF. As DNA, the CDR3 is TGCGCCAGCAAGGGGGGTAGGAGTAATGAGCAGTTCTTC.

The CDR3 DNA sequence: TGTGCCAGCAGCCTAATAGCGGGGGGGAGAGGGGAGCTGTTTTTT. Translation gives CASSLIAGGRGELFF. This chain connects TRBV11-2 to TRBJ2-2; 11 positions agree with TRBD2. This CDR3 region has 15 residues. With 5 bases clipped from V and 8 bases from J, the junction kept 7 bases outside the gene matches. CDR1 is SGHAT, CDR2 FQNNGV, per germline. Full variable domain (remainder filled in from reference TRBV11-2 and TRBJ2-2): EAGVAQSPRYKIIEKRQSVAFWCNPISGHATLYWYQQILGQGPKLLIQFQNNGVVDDSQLPKDRFSAERLKGVDSTLKIQPAKLEDSAVYLCASSLIAGGRGELFFGEGSRLTVL.

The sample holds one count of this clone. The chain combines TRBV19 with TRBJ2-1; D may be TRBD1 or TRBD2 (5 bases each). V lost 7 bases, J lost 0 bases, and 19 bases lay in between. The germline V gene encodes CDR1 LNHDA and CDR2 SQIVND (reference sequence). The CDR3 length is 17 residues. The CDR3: CASTSGQGPFSYNEQFF. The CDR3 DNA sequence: TGTGCCAGTACCTCTGGGCAGGGACCCTTCTCCTACAATGAGCAGTTCTTC.

The CDR3 sequence is CASSSGGSGSGANVLTF. The CDR3 DNA is TGTGCCAGCAGCTCTGGGGGATCTGGCTCTGGGGCCAACGTCCTGACTTTC. The chain employs TRBV5-6 and TRBJ2-6; D could derive from TRBD1 or TRBD2 (5 bases each). Germline V gene data show CDR1 as SGHDT and CDR2 as YYEEEE. The V end lost 3 bases, the J end lost 0 bases, and 13 bases lay between the germline ends. The CDR3 is 17 amino acids.

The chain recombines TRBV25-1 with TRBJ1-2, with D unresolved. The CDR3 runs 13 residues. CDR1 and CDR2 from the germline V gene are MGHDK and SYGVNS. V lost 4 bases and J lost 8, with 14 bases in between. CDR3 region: CASSGRGSEGYTF. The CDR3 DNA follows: TGTGCCAGCAGTGGTCGGGGATCGGAGGGCTACACCTTC.

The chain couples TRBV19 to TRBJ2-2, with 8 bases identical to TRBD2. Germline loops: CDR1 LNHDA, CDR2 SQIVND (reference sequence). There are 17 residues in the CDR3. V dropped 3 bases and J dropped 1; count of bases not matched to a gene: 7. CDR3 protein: CASSISGSLGNTGELFF. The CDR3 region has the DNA TGTGCCAGTAGTATCAGCGGGAGTCTCGGGAACACCGGGGAGCTGTTTTTT.

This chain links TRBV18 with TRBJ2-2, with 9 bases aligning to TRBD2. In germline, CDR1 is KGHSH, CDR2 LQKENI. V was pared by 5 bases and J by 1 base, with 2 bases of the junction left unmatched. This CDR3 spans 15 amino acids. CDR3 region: CASSSTSGNTGELFF. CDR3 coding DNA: TGTGCCAGCTCATCGACTAGCGGGAACACCGGGGAGCTGTTTTTT. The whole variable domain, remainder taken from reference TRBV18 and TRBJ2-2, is NAGVMQNPRHLVRRRGQEARLRCSPMKGHSHVYWYRQLPEEGLKFMVYLQKENIIDESGMPKERFSAEFPKEGPSILRIQQVVRGDSAAYFCASSSTSGNTGELFFGEGSRLTVL.

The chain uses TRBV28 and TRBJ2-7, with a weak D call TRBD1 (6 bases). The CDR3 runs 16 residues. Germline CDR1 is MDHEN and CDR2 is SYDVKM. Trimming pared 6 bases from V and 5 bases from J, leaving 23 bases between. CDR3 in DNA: TGTGCCAGCAGCTCACCCGTACCTTCACAGGGCGACGAGCAGTACGTC. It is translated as CASSSPVPSQGDEQYV.

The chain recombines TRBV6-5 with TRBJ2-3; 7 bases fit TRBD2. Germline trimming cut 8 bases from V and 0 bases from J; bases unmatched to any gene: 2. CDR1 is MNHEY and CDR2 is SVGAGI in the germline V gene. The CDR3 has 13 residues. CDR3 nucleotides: TGTGCCAGCCGGGAGGCTAGCACAGATACGCAGTATTTT. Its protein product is CASREASTDTQYF.

The CDR3 region has the DNA TGTGCCAGCAGTTCTGGGACAGGGCCTTTTTATGGCTACACCTTC. Translated, it gives CASSSGTGPFYGYTF. V and J are TRBV28 and TRBJ1-2, with 9 bases fitting TRBD1. The germline V gene has CDR1 MDHEN and CDR2 SYDVKM. With V trimmed by 4 bases and J by 5 bases, 8 bases remained unmatched. The CDR3 consists of 15 residues.

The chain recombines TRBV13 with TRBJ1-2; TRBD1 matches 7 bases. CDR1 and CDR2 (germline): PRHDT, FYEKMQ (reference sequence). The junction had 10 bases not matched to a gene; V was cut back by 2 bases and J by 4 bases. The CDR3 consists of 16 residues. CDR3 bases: TGTGCCAGCAGCTTAAACACGGGACAGCCGACCTATGGCTACACCTTC. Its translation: CASSLNTGQPTYGYTF.

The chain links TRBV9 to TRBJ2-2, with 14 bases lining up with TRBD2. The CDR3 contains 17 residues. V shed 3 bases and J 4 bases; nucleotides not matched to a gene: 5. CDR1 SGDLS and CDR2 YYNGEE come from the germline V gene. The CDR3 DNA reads TGTGCCAGCAGCGCGACTAGCGGGAGGGGCGGCACCGGGGAGCTGTTTTTT. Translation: CASSATSGRGGTGELFF. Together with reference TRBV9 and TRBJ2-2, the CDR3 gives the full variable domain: DSGVTQTPKHLITATGQRVTLRCSPRSGDLSVYWYQQSLDQGLQFLIQYYNGEERAKGNILERFSAQQFPDLHSELNLSSLELGDSALYFCASSATSGRGGTGELFFGEGSRLTVL.

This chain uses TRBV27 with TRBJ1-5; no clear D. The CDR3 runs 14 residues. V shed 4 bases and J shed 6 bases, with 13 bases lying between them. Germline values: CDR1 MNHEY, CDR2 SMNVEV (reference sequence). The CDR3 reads CASSSRWGSQPQHF. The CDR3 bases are TGTGCCAGCAGTTCAAGGTGGGGAAGTCAGCCCCAGCATTTT.

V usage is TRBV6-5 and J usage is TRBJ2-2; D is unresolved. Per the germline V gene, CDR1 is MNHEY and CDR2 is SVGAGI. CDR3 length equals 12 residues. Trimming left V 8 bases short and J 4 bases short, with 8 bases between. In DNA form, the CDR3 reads TGTGCCAGCCGATGGGGCACCGGGGAGCTGTTTTTT. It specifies CASRWGTGELFF.

The CDR3 nucleotides read TGTGCCAGCAGCTCGTTCGGGCAGGAGGCTTTCTTT. It yields the protein CASSSFGQEAFF. V gene TRBV7-9 combines with J gene TRBJ1-1; D remains ambiguous. The germline gives CDR1 SEHNR, CDR2 FQNEAQ (reference sequence). The ends were cut back, 4 bases at V and 11 bases at J, with 14 bases in the middle. This CDR3 has 12 residues.

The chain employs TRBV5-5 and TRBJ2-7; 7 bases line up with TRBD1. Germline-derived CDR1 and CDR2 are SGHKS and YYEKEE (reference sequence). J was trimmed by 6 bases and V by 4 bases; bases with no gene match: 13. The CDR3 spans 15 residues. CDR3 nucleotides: TGTGCCAGCAGCGTCGCACACAGGGGAGTAGGCGAGCAGTACTTC. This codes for CASSVAHRGVGEQYF.

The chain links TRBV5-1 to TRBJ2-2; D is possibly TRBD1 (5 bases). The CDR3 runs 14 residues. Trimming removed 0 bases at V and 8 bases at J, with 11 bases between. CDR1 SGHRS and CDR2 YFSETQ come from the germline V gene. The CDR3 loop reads CASSLDGASGELFF. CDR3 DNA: TGCGCCAGCAGCTTGGATGGGGCGTCGGGGGAGCTGTTTTTT.

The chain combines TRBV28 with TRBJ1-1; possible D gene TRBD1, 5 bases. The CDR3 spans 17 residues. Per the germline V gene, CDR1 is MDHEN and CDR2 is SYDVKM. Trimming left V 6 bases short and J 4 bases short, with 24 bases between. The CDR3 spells CASRPTEGTGGFTEAFF. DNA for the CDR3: TGTGCCAGCAGACCTACTGAGGGAACAGGTGGATTCACTGAAGCTTTCTTT.

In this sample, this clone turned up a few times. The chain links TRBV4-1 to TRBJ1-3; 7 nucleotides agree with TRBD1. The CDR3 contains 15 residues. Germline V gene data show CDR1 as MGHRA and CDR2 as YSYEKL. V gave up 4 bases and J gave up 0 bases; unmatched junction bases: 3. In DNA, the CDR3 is TGCGCCAGCAGCCCGGGACAGCTCTCTGGAAACACCATATATTTT. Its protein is CASSPGQLSGNTIYF.

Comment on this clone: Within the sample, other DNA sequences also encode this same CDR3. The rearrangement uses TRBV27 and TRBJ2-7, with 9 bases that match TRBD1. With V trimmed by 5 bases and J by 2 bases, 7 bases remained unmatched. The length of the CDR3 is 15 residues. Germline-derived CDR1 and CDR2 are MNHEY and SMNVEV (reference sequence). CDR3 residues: CASSPSRDRAYEQYF. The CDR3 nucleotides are TGTGCCAGCAGTCCATCCCGGGACAGGGCCTACGAGCAGTACTTC.

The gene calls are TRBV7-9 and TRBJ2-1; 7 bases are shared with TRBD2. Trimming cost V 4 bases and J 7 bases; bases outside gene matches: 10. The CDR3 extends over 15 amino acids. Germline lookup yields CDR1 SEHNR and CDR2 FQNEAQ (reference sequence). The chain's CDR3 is CASSSPGTTSNEQFF. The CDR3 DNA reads TGTGCCAGCAGCTCTCCCGGGACTACGAGTAATGAGCAGTTCTTC.

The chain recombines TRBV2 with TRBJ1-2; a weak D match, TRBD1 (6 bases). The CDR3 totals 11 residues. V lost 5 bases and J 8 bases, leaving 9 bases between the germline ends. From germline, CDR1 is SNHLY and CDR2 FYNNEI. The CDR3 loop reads CASSPGGGYTF. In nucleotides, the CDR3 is TGTGCCAGCAGTCCCGGGGGCGGCTACACCTTC.

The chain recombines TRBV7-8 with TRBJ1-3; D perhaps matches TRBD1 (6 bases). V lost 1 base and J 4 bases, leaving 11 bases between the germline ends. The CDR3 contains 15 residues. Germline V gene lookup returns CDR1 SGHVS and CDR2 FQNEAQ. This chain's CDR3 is CASSLVGTFGNTIYF. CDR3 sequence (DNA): TGTGCCAGCAGCTTAGTCGGGACATTCGGAAACACCATATATTTT.

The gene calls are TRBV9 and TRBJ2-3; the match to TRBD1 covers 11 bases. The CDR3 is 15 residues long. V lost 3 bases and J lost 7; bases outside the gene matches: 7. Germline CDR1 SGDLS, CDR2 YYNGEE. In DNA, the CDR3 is TGTGCCAGCAGCGACGGGACAGGGGGTGAATATACGCAGTATTTT. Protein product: CASSDGTGGEYTQYF.

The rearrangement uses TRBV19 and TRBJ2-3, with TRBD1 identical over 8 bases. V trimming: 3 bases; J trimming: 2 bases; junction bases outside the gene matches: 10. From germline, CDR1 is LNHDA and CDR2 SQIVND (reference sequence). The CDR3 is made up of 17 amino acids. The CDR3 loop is CASSIGDRDRPTDTQYF. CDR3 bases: TGTGCCAGTAGTATTGGAGACCGGGACAGGCCCACAGATACGCAGTATTTT.

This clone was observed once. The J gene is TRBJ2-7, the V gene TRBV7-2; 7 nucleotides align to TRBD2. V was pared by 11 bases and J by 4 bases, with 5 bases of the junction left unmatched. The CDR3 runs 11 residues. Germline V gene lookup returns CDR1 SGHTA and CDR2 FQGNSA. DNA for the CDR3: TGTGCCGGCGGGGAGGGGTACGAGCAGTACTTC. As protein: CAGGEGYEQYF.

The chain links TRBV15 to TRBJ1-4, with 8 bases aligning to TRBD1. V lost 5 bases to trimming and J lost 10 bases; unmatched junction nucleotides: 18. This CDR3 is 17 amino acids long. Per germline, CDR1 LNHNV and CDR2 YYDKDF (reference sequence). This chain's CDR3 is CATSPRVMRQGMGKLFF. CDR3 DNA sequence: TGTGCCACCAGCCCACGCGTGATGAGACAGGGGATGGGAAAACTGTTTTTT.